This TCR beta chain emerged from a study of identical twins. This clonotype was recorded a few times. TCRdb used MiXCR to reprocess the 5' RACE reads, holding one entry per CDR3 protein. The sample contains hundreds of thousands of distinct CDR3 sequences, 6.5% to 9.5% of which appear only once. CDR3 length equals 15 residues. V was pared by 4 bases and J by 3 bases, with 6 bases of the junction left unmatched. The germline CDR1 and CDR2 sequences are SGHRS and YFSETQ. These data also formed part of another study, on yellow fever vaccine responses in identical twins.

Sequenced input: memory (CD45RO+) T cells sorted from blood. The V call is TRBV5-1, the J call TRBJ1-5; 8 bases are shared with TRBD1. The receptor comes from a woman under 30 in good health. In nucleotides, the CDR3 is TGCGCCAGCAGCACAGGACAGGGCGACAATCAGCCCCAGCATTTT. Its protein product is CASSTGQGDNQPQHF. The full variable domain, its missing parts supplied by reference TRBV5-1 and TRBJ1-5, is KAGVTQTPRYLIKTRGQQVTLSCSPISGHRSVSWYQQTPGQGLQFLFEYFSETQRNKGNFPGRFSGRQFSNSRSEMNVSTLELGDSALYLCASSTGQGDNQPQHFGDGTRLSIL.